These T cell receptor beta chains were read from a single sample in a study of shared clonotypes between healthy human individuals. The table came from immunoSEQ multiplex PCR; TCRdb's copy has only in-frame clones and leaves some out. Here the sample spans roughly 1,800,000 clones, approximately 95% being singletons. Sequencing was done on a sample of naive CD8+ T cells sorted from blood. All receptors derive from a man in his late teens or twenties in good health. CDR3s leave out the opening cysteine and the closing phenylalanine or tryptophan. Clone size, where shown, is once, few, many, or a class for clones that have expanded.

V gene	clone size	J gene	CDR3 protein
TRBV7-8	-	TRBJ2-7	ASSLGLAGYTSYEQY
TRBV5-1	-	TRBJ1-2	ASSRTGGDPYGYT
TRBV13	once	TRBJ2-5	ASSLKQRQETQY
TRBV13	-	TRBJ2-3	ASSPEADTQY
TRBV28	-	TRBJ2-2	AGGQRNTGELF
TRBV6-1	once	TRBJ2-7	ASRGSPEQY
TRBV29-1	-	TRBJ1-3	SSPWQTRSGNTIY
TRBV6-1	-	TRBJ2-7	ASSFLNYEQY
TRBV5-5	-	TRBJ2-7	ASSFTGVSYEQY
TRBV28	once	TRBJ2-1	ASSVRGIRRGNEQF
TRBV5-6	-	TRBJ2-1	ASSHDTGLAGSNEQF
TRBV19	-	TRBJ1-1	ASSPANTEAF
TRBV5-6	once	TRBJ1-5	ASKGDRFNQPQH
TRBV2	few	TRBJ1-2	ASRGQVQT
TRBV6-1	-	TRBJ1-2	ASSEAEGPYGYT
TRBV28	-	TRBJ2-2	ASSSPRRGYSGELF
TRBV4-3	-	TRBJ2-6	ASSHPGTGGAGANVLT
TRBV28	-	TRBJ2-2	ASSEFRQGANGELF
TRBV6-6	-	TRBJ2-5	ASSYYGDGPGGQY
TRBV5-4	-	TRBJ2-7	ASSLAPLGGGNYEQY